These 8 T cell receptor beta chains were sequenced from one sample in a study of CD8 T cells in ankylosing spondylitis. These TCRs' antigens remain unknown. TCRdb analysed the 5' RACE reads with MiXCR anew, one entry per CDR3 protein. The table shows about 540,000 distinct CDR3 sequences, with 12% occurring only once. Findings and limits, study-wide: Ankylosing spondylitis blood appeared to be characterized by a TCR beta motif of eight highly homologous variants.

The specimen was blood, either unsorted or a sorted T cell fraction (not recorded which). The receptors stem from a male donor with ankylosing spondylitis.

The chain uses TRBV4-1 and TRBJ1-1, with TRBD1 as a possible D gene (5 bases). Trimming pared 0 bases from V and 5 bases from J, leaving 16 bases between. CDR3 length: 16 amino acids. CDR1 and CDR2 from the germline V gene are MGHRA and YSYEKL. The CDR3 spells CASSQDPGWGETEAFF. The CDR3, as DNA: TGCGCCAGCAGCCAAGATCCTGGTTGGGGGGAAACTGAAGCTTTCTTT.

The chain recombines TRBV20-1 with TRBJ1-1; no firm D call. In germline, CDR1 is DFQATT, CDR2 SNEGSKA (reference sequence). The CDR3 is 13 amino acids. V gave up 3 bases and J gave up 2 bases, with 10 bases separating them. For the CDR3, the DNA is TGCAGTGCTAGGCTCTGGGGAAACACTGAAGCTTTCTTT. Its translation is CSARLWGNTEAFF.

This clonotype occurred many times. The gene calls are TRBV12-3 or TRBV12-4 and TRBJ1-3, with 11 positions matching TRBD1. V shed 4 bases, J shed 2 bases, and the junction held 4 bases outside the gene matches. The CDR3 consists of 16 residues. The CDR3 spells CASSSPGQGAGNTIYF. The CDR3 DNA reads TGTGCCAGCAGTTCTCCGGGACAGGGGGCTGGAAACACCATATATTTT.

This clonotype was counted only a few times. Possible read error: a much larger clone is one base away. The gene calls are TRBV10-3 and TRBJ2-5; tentatively, D is TRBD2 (7 bases). The CDR3 covers 14 residues. CDR1 ENHRY and CDR2 SYGVKD come from the germline V gene. The DNA of the CDR3 is TGTGCCATCAGTGCGGGGGGCGGAGAAGAGAGCCAGTACTTC. As protein: CAISAGGGEESQYF.

This chain joins TRBV5-5 and TRBJ2-5, with D perhaps TRBD2 (5 bases). The CDR3 is 14 residues long. Germline-derived CDR1 and CDR2 are SGHKS and YYEKEE (reference sequence). Trimming took 2 bases from V and 4 from J, leaving 12 bases between them. The CDR3 sequence is CASSFGLAIETQYF. The CDR3 bases are TGTGCCAGCAGCTTCGGACTGGCAATAGAGACCCAGTACTTC.

This clonotype turned up a few times. The V gene is TRBV15, the J gene TRBJ2-1; tentatively, D is TRBD2 (5 bases). The CDR3 sequence is 17 residues long. V was clipped by 2 bases and J by 0 bases, with 14 bases between them. Germline V gene sequence: CDR1 LNHNV, CDR2 YYDKDF (reference sequence). As DNA, the CDR3 is TGTGCCACCAGCAGACCTTCTAGCTCATTCTCCTACAATGAGCAGTTCTTC. It yields the protein CATSRPSSSFSYNEQFF.

There are a few counts of this clonotype. The rearrangement joins TRBV3-1 to TRBJ2-5; 7 nucleotides agree with TRBD1. Trimming removed 4 bases from V and 5 bases from J; junction bases left unmatched: 7. Looked up from germline, CDR1 is LGHDT and CDR2 is YNNKEL (reference sequence). This CDR3 has 14 residues. CDR3 DNA sequence: TGTGCCAGCAGCCCGACAGGGTCGGGGGAGACCCAGTACTTC. This sequence encodes CASSPTGSGETQYF.

This clonotype was seen many times. V and J are TRBV24-1 and TRBJ1-2; unclear D gene. The CDR3 has 15 residues. The V and J ends lost 2 bases and 6 bases respectively, with 15 bases between them. Germline V gene data show CDR1 as KGHDR and CDR2 as SFDVKD. The CDR3 sequence: CATSDWRGGRDGYTF. CDR3 in DNA: TGTGCCACCAGTGATTGGCGCGGAGGGAGGGATGGCTACACCTTC.